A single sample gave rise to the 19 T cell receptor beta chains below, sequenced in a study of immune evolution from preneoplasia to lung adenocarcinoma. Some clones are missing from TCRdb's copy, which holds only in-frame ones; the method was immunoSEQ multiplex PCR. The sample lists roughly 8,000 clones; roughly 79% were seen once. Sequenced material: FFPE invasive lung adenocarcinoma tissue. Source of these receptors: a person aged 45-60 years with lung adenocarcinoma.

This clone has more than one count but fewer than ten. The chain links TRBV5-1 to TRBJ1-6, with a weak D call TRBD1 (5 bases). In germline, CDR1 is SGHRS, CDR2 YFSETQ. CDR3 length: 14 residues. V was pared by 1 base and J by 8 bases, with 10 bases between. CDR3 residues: CASSLLPGDSPLHF. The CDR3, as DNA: TGCGCCAGCAGCTTGTTGCCGGGGGATTCACCCCTCCACTTT.

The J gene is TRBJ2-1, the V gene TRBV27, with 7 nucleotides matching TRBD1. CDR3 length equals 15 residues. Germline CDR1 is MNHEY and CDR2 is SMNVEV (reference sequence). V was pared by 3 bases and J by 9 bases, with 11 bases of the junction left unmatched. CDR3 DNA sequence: TGTGCCAGCAGTTTCGGGACAGAGAGGGATGGTGAGCAGTTCTTC. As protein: CASSFGTERDGEQFF.

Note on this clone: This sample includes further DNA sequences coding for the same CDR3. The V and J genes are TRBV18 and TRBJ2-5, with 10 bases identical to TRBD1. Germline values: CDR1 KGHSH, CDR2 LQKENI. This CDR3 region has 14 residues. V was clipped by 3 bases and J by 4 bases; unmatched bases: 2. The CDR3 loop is CASSPRDRGETQYF. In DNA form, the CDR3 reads TGTGCCAGCTCACCCCGGGACAGGGGAGAGACCCAGTACTTC.

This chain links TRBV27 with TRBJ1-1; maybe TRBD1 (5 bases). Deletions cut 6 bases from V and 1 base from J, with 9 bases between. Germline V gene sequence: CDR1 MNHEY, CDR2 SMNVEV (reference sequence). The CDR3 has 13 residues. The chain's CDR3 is CASSNTGNTEAFF. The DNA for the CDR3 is TGTGCCAGCAGCAACACAGGGAACACTGAAGCTTTCTTT.

The CDR3 region is CASSVGTGASTDTQYF. For the CDR3, the DNA is TGTGCCAGCAGCGTGGGGACAGGGGCTAGCACAGATACGCAGTATTTT. The chain recombines TRBV9 with TRBJ2-3, with 10 bases fitting TRBD1. CDR3 length equals 16 residues. V lost 2 bases to trimming and J lost 0 bases; unmatched junction nucleotides: 3. Per germline, CDR1 SGDLS and CDR2 YYNGEE. Complete variable domain (other parts from reference TRBV9 and TRBJ2-3): DSGVTQTPKHLITATGQRVTLRCSPRSGDLSVYWYQQSLDQGLQFLIQYYNGEERAKGNILERFSAQQFPDLHSELNLSSLELGDSALYFCASSVGTGASTDTQYFGPGTRLTVL.

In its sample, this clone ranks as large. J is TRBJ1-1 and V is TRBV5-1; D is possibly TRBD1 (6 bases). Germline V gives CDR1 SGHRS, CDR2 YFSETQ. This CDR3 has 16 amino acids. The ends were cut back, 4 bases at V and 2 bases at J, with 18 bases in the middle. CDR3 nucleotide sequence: TGCGCCAGCAGCCGGGCGGGGGGCTTAGGTAACACTGAAGCTTTCTTT. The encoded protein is CASSRAGGLGNTEAFF.

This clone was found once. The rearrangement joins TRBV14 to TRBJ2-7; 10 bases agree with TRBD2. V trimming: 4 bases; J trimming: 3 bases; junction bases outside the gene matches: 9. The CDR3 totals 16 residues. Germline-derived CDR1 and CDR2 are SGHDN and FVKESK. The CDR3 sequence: CASSPPWTSGLYEQYF. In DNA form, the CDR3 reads TGTGCCAGCAGCCCACCCTGGACTAGCGGCCTCTACGAGCAGTACTTC.

Here the CDR3 DNA reads TGTGCCAGCAGTGAAGAGAAGCGGGGGGAGTATGGGGAGACCCAGTACTTC. The encoded protein is CASSEEKRGEYGETQYF. This rearrangement joins TRBV6-1 to TRBJ2-5; 9 bases match TRBD2. This CDR3 has 17 residues. The germline V gene has CDR1 MNHNS and CDR2 SASEGT. J lost 5 bases, V lost 1 base, and 11 bases had no gene match.

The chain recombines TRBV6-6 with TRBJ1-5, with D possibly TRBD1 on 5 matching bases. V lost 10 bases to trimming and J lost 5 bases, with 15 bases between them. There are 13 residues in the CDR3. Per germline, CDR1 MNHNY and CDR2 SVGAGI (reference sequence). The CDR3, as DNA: TGTGCCACCGGACACGGAGGATATCAGCCCCAGCATTTT. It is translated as CATGHGGYQPQHF.

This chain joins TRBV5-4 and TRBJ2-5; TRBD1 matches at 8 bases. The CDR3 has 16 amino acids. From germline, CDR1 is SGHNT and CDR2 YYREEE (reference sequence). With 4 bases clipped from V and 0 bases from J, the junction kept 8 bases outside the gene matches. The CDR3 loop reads CASSPPTGADQETQYF. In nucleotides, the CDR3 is TGTGCCAGCAGCCCGCCGACAGGGGCCGACCAAGAGACCCAGTACTTC.

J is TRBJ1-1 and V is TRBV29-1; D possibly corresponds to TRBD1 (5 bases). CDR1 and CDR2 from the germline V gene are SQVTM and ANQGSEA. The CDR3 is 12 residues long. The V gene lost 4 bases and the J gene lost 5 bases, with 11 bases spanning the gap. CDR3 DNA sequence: TGCAGCGTTGTAGGGGTCGGGACTGAAGCTTTCTTT. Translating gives CSVVGVGTEAFF.

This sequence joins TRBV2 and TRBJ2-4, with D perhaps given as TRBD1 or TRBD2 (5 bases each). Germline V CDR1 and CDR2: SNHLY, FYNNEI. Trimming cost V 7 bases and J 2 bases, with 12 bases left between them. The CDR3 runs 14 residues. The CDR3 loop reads CASKEGTTKNIQYF. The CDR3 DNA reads TGTGCCAGCAAGGAAGGGACGACCAAAAACATTCAGTACTTC.

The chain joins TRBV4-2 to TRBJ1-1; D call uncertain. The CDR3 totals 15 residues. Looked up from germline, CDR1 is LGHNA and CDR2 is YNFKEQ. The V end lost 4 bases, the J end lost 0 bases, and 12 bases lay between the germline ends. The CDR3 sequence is CASSPVGLVNTEAFF. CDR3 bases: TGTGCCAGCAGCCCAGTCGGCTTAGTGAACACTGAAGCTTTCTTT.

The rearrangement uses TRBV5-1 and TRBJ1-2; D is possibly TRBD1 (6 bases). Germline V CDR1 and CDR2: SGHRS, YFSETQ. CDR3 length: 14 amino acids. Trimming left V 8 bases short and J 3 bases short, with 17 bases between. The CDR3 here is CASSRGDSDYGYTF. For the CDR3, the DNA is TGCGCCAGTAGCAGGGGCGATTCGGACTATGGCTACACCTTC.

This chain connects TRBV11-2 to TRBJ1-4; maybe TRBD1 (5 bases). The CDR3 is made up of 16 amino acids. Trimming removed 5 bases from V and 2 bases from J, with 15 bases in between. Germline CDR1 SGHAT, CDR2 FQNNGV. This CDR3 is CASSHAQGRTNEKLFF. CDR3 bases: TGTGCCAGCAGCCATGCGCAGGGTCGTACTAATGAAAAACTGTTTTTT. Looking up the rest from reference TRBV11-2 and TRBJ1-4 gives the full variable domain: EAGVAQSPRYKIIEKRQSVAFWCNPISGHATLYWYQQILGQGPKLLIQFQNNGVVDDSQLPKDRFSAERLKGVDSTLKIQPAKLEDSAVYLCASSHAQGRTNEKLFFGSGTQLSVL.

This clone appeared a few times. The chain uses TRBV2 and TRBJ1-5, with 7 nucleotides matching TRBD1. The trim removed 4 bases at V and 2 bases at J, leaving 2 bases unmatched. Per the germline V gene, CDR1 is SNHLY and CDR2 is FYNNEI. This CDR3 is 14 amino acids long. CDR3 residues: CASSATGGNQPQHF. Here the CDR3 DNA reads TGTGCCAGCAGTGCCACAGGGGGCAATCAGCCCCAGCATTTT.

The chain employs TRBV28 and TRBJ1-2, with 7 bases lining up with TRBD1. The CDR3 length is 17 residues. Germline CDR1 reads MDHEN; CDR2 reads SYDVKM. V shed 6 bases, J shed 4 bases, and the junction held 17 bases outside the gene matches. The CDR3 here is CASSSLFQGVGSYGYTF. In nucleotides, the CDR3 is TGTGCCAGCAGCTCCTTATTCCAGGGGGTAGGTAGCTATGGCTACACCTTC.

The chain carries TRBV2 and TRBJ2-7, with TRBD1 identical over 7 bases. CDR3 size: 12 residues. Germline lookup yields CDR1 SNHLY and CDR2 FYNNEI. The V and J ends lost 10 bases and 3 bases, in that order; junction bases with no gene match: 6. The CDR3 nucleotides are TGTGCCACCTCGACAGGGAACTACGAGCAGTACTTC. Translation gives CATSTGNYEQYF.

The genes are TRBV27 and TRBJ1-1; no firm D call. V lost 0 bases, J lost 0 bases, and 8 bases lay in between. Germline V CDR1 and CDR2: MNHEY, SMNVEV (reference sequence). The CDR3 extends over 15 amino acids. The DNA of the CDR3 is TGTGCCAGCAGTTTATCCTCCGCCGTGAACACTGAAGCTTTCTTT. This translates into CASSLSSAVNTEAFF.